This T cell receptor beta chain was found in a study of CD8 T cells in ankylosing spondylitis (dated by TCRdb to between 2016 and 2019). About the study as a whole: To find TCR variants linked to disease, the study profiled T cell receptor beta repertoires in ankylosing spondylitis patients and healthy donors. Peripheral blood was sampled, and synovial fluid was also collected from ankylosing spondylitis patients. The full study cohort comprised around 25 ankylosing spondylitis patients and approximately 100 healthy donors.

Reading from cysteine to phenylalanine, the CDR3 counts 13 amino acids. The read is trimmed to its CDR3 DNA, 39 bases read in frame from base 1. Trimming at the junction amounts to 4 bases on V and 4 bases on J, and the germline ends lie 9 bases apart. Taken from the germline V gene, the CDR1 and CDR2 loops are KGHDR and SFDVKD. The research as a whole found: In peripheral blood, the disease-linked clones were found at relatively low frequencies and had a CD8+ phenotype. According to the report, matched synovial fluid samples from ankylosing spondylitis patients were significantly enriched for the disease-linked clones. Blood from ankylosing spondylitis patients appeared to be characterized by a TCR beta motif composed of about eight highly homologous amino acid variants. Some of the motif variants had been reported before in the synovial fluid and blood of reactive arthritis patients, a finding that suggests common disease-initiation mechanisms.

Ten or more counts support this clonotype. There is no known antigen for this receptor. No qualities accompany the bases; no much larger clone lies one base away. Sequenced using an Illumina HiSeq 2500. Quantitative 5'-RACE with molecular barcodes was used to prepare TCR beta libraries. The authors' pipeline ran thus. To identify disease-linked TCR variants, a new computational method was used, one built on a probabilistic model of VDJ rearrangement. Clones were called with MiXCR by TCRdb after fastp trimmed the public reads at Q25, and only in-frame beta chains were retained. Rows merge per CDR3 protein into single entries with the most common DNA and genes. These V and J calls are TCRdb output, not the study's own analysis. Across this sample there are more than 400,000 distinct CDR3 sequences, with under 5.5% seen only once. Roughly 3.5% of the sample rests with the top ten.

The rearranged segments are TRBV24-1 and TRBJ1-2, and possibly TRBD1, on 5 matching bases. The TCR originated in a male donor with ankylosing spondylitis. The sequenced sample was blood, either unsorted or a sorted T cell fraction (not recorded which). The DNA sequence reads TGTGCCACCAGTGACCGAGGGACCTATGGCTACACCTTC. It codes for CATSDRGTYGYTF.